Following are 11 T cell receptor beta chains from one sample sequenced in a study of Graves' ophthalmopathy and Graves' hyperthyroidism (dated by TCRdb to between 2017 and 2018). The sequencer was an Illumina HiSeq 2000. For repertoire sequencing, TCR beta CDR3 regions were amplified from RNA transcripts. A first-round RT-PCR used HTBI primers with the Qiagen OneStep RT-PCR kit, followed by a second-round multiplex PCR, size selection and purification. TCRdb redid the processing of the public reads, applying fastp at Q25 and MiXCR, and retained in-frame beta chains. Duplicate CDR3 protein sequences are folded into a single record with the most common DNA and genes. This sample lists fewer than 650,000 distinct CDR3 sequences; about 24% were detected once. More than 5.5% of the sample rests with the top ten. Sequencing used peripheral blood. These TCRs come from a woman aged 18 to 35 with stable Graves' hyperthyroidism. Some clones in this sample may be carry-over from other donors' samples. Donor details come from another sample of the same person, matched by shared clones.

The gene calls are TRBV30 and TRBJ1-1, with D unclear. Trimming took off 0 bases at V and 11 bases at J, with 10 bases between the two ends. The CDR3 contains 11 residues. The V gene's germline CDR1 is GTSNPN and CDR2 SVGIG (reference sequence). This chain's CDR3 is CAWSVRLGAFF. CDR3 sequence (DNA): TGTGCCTGGAGTGTACGCCTTGGGGCTTTCTTT.

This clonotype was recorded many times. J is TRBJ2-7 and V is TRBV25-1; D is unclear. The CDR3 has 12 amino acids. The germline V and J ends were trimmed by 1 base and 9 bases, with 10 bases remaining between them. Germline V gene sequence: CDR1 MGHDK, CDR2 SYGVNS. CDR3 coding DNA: TGTGCCAGCAGTGAATCTACCGTCGGGCAGTACTTC. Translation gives CASSESTVGQYF.

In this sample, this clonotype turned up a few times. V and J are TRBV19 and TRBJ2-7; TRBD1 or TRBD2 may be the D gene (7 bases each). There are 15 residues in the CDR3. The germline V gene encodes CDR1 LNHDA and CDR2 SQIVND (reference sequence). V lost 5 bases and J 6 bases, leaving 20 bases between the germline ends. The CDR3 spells CASSPRGRGLFEQYF. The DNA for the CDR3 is TGTGCCAGTAGTCCGAGGGGGAGGGGGCTGTTCGAGCAGTACTTC.

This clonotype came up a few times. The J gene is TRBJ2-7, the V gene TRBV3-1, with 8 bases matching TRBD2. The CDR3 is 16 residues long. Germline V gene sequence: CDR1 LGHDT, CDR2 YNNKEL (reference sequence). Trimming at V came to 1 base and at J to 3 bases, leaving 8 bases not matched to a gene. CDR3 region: CASSQVGSGSDYEQYF. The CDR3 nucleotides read TGTGCCAGCAGCCAAGTGGGAAGCGGGAGTGACTACGAGCAGTACTTC.

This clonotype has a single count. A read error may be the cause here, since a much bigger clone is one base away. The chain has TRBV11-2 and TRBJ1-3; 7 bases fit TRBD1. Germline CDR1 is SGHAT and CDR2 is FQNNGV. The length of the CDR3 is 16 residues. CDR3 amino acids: CASSLPRTGGGNTICF. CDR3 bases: TGTGCCAGCAGCTTACCCCGGACAGGCGGTGGAAACACCATATGTTTT.

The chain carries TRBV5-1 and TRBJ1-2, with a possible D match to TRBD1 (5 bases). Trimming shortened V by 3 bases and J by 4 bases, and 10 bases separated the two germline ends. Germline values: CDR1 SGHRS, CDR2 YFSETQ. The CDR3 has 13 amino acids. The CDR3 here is CASSSGTIYGYTF. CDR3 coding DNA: TGCGCCAGCAGCTCCGGGACGATCTATGGCTACACCTTC.

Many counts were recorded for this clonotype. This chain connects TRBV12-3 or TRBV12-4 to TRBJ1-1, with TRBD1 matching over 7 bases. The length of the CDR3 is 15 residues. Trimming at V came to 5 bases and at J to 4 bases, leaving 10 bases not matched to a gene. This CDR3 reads CASSPNTGAFTEAFF. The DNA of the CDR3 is TGTGCCAGCAGTCCCAACACAGGGGCGTTCACTGAAGCTTTCTTT.

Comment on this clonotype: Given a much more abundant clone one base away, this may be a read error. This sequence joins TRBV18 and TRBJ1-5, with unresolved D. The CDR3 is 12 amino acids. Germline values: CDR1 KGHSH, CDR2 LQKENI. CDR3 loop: CASSPSRETQRF. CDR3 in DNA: TGTGCCAGCTCACCGAGTAGGGAGACCCAGCGTTTT.

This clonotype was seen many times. This chain's CDR3 is CASSLQGYGELFF. The CDR3 DNA reads TGCGCCAGCAGCTTACAGGGCTACGGGGAGCTGTTTTTT. J is TRBJ2-2 and V is TRBV5-1, with D perhaps TRBD1 (6 bases). CDR1 and CDR2 from the germline V gene are SGHRS and YFSETQ. The CDR3 totals 13 residues. Trimming cost V 2 bases and J 7 bases, with 9 bases left between them.

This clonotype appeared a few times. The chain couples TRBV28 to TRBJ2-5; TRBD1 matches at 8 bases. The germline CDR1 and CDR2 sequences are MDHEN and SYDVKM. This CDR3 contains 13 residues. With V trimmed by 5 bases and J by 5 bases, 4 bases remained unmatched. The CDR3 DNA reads TGTGCCAGCAGTAGGACAGGGTTCGAGACCCAGTACTTC. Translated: CASSRTGFETQYF. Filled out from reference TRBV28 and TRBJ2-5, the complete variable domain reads DVKVTQSSRYLVKRTGEKVFLECVQDMDHENMFWYRQDPGLGLRLIYFSYDVKMKEKGDIPEGYSVSREKKERFSLILESASTNQTSMYLCASSRTGFETQYFGPGTRLLVL.

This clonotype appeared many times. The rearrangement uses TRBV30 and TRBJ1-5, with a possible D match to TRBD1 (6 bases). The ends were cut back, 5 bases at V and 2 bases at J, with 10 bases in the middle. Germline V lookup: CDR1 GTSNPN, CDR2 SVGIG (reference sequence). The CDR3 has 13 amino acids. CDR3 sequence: CAWARQGNQPQHF. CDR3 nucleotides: TGTGCCTGGGCCCGACAGGGCAATCAGCCCCAGCATTTT.